The entry below describes one TCR beta chain. The record originates from a study of blood T cell repertoires in COVID-19. Across the whole study: PBMCs, B-cell-depleted T cells, or T cells were the source of the cDNA or gDNA that made up the material.

The V and J ends lost 1 base and 2 bases respectively, with 12 bases between them. The CDR3 runs to 15 residues. Germline V gives CDR1 LNHNV, CDR2 YYDKDF (reference sequence). Authors' data handling: Quantification of nucleated cells was approximated via reference gene primer amplification. Sequencing was performed with immunoSEQ multiplex PCR; in TCRdb, only in-frame clones are kept and a portion is missing. The DNA gave D and trimming, while V, J and clone size come from that table. The sample consists of roughly 220,000 clones, 65% to 90% of them appearing once. Cohorts were assigned according to the clinical history that participants reported.

The sequenced sample consisted of PBMCs or T cells enriched from blood (not recorded which). The chain is built from TRBV15 and TRBJ2-7; D uncertain. This TCR was sampled from a middle-aged woman with acute COVID-19. The CDR3 coding sequence is TGTGCCACCAGCAGAGGTTCCGGGTCACCCTACGAGCAGTACTTC. As protein: CATSRGSGSPYEQYF. Using reference TRBV15 and TRBJ2-7 for the parts outside the CDR3, the full variable domain is DAMVIQNPRYQVTQFGKPVTLSCSQTLNHNVMYWYQQKSSQAPKLLFHYYDKDFNNEADTPDNFQSRRPNTSFCFLDIRSPGLGDTAMYLCATSRGSGSPYEQYFGPGTRLTVT.